The entry below describes one T cell receptor (beta chain). This entry is derived from a study of glioma-infiltrating T cells after dendritic cell vaccination. Study-level background: Three intradermal dendritic cell vaccine injections were given every two weeks.

Clones were sequenced by immunoSEQ multiplex PCR, and TCRdb holds only the in-frame ones, with some missing. Of about 92,000 clones in the sample, 85% to 90% were seen once. Trimming took 4 bases from V and 9 from J, leaving 12 bases between them. The germline V gene has CDR1 SGHTA and CDR2 FQGNSA. This CDR3 has 12 residues. The TCR was taken from a human donor with glioblastoma. Sample: blood, taken before dendritic cell vaccination. The chain recombines TRBV7-2 with TRBJ1-2; D remains unclear. The CDR3 bases are TGTGCCAGCAGCTACGAGACTCGGAGCTACACCTTC. Protein sequence: CASSYETRSYTF.